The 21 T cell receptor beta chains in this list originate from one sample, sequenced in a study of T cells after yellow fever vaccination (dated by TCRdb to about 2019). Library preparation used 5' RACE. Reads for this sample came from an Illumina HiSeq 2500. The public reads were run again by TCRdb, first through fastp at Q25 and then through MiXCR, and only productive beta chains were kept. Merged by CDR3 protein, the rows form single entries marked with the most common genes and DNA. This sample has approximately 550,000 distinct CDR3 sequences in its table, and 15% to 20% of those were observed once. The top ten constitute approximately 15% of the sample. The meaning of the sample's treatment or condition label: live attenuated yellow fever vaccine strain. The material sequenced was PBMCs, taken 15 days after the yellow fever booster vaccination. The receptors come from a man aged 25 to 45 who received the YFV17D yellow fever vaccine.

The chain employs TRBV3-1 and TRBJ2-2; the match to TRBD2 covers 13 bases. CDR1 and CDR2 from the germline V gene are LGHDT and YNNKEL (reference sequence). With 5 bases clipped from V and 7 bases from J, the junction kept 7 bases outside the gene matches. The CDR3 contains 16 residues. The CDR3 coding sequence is TGTGCCAGCAGCACCGGAGGGACTAGCGGGATCGGGGAGCTGTTTTTT. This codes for CASSTGGTSGIGELFF.

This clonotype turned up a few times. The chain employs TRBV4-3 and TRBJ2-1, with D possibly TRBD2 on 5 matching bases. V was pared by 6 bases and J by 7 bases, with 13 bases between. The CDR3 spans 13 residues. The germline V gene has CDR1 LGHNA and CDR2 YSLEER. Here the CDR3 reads CASRQSPGNEQFF. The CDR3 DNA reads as TGCGCCAGCAGGCAATCTCCGGGGAATGAGCAGTTCTTC.

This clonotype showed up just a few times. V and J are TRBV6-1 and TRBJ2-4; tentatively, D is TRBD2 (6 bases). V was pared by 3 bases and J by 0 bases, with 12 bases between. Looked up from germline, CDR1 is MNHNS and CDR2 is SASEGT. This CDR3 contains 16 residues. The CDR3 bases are TGTGCCAGCAGTGAGTACGGGAGTGTAGCCAAAAACATTCAGTACTTC. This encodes CASSEYGSVAKNIQYF.

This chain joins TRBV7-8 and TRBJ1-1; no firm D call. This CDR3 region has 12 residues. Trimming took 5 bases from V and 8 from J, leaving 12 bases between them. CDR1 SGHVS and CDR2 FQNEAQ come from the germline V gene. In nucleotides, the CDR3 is TGTGCCAGCAGCCCGCTCTCGAGGGAAGCTTTCTTT. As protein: CASSPLSREAFF.

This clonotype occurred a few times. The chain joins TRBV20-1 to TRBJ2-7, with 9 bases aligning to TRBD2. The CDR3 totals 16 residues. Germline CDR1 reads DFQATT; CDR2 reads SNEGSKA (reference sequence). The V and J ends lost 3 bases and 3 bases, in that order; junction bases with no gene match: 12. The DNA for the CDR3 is TGCAGTGCTAGGGCTGTGGGGGGCGGGAGGGGCTACGAGCAGTACTTC. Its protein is CSARAVGGGRGYEQYF.

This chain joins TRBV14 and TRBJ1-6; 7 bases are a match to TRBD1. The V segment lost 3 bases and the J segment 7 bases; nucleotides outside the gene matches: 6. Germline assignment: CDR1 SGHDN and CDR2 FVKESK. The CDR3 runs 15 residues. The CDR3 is CASSHDRVGNSPLHF. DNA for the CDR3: TGTGCCAGCAGCCACGACAGGGTGGGGAATTCACCCCTCCACTTT. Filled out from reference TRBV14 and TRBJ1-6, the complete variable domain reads EAGVTQFPSHSVIEKGQTVTLRCDPISGHDNLYWYRRVMGKEIKFLLHFVKESKQDESGMPNNRFLAERTGGTYSTLKVQPAELEDSGVYFCASSHDRVGNSPLHFGNGTRLTVT.

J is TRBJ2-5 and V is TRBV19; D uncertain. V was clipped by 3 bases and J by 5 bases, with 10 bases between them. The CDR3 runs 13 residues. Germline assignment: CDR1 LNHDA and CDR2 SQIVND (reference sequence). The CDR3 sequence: CASSIWASETQYF. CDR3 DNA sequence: TGTGCCAGTAGTATTTGGGCTTCGGAGACCCAGTACTTC.

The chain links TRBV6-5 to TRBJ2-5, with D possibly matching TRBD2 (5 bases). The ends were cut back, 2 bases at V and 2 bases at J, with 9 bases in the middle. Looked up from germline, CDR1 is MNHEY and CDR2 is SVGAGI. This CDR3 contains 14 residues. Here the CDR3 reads CASSYRGLQETQYF. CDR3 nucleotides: TGTGCCAGCAGTTACCGGGGTCTACAAGAGACCCAGTACTTC.

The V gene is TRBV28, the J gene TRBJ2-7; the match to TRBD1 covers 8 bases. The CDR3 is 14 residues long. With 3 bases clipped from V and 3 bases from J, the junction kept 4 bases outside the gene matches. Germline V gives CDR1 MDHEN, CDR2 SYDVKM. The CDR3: CASSFEQGVYEQYF. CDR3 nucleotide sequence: TGTGCCAGCAGTTTTGAACAGGGGGTCTACGAGCAGTACTTC. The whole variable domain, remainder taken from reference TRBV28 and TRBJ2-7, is DVKVTQSSRYLVKRTGEKVFLECVQDMDHENMFWYRQDPGLGLRLIYFSYDVKMKEKGDIPEGYSVSREKKERFSLILESASTNQTSMYLCASSFEQGVYEQYFGPGTRLTVT.

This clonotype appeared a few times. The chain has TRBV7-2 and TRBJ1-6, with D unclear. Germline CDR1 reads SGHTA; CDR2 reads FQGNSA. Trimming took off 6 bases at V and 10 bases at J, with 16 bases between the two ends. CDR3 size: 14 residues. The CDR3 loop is CASSFSRGGSPLHF. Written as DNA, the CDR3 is TGTGCCAGCAGTTTTTCCCGTGGTGGGTCACCCCTCCACTTT. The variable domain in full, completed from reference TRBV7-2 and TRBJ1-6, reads GAGVSQSPSNKVTEKGKDVELRCDPISGHTALYWYRQSLGQGLEFLIYFQGNSAPDKSGLPSDRFSAERTGGSVSTLTIQRTQQEDSAVYLCASSFSRGGSPLHFGNGTRLTVT.

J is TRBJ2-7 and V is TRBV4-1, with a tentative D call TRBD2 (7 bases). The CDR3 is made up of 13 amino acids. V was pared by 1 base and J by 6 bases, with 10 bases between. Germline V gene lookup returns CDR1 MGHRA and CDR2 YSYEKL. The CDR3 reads CASSQVGGLEQYF. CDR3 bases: TGCGCCAGCAGCCAAGTGGGGGGGCTCGAGCAGTACTTC.

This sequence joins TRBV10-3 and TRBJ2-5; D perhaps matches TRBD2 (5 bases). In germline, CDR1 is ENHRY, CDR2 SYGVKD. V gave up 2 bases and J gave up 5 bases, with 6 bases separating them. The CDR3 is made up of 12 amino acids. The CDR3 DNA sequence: TGTGCCATCAGTGAGCAGCGGGAGACCCAGTACTTC. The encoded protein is CAISEQRETQYF.

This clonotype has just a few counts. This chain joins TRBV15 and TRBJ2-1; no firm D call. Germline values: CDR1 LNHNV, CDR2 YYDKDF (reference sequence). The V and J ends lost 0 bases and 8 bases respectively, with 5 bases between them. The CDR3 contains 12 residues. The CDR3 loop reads CATSRDGDEQFF. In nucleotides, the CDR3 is TGTGCCACCAGCAGAGATGGGGATGAGCAGTTCTTC.

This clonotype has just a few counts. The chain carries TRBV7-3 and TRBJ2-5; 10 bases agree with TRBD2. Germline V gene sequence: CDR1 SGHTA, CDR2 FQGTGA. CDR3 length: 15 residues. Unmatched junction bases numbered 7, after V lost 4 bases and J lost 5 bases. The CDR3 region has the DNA TGTGCCAGCAGCTCGGGACTAGCGTGGGGGGAGACCCAGTACTTC. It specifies CASSSGLAWGETQYF.

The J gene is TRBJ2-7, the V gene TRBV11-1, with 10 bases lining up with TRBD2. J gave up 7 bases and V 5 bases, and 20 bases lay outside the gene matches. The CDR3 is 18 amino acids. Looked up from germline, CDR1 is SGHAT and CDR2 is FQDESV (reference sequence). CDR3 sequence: CASSPRGGASGSWREQYF. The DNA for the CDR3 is TGTGCCAGCAGCCCCCGCGGCGGAGCTAGCGGGAGTTGGCGGGAGCAGTACTTC.

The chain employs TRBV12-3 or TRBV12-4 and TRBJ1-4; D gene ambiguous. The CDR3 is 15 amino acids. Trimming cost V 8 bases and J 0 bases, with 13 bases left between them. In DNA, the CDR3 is TGTGCCAGCCGACACGGGATTGCAACTAATGAAAAACTGTTTTTT. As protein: CASRHGIATNEKLFF.

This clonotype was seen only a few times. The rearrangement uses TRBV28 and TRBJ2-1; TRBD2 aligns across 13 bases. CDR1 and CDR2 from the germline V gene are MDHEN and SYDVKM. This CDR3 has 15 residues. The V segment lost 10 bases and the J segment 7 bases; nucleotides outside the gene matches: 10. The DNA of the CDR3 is TGTGCCAACCAACTAGCGGGAGGGCCTTGGAATGAGCAGTTCTTC. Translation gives CANQLAGGPWNEQFF.

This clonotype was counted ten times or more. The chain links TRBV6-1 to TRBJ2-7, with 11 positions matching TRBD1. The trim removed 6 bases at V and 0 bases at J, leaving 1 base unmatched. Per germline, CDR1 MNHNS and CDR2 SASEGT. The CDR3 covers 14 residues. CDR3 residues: CASRGTGGSYEQYF. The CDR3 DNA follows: TGTGCCAGCAGGGGGACAGGGGGCTCCTACGAGCAGTACTTC.

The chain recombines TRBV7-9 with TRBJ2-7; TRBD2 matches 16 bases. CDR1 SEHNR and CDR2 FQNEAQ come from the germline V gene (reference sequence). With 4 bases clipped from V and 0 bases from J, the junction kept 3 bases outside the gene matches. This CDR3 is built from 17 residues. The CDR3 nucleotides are TGTGCCAGCAGCTCCGGGACTAGCGGGAGGGTCTCCTACGAGCAGTACTTC. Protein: CASSSGTSGRVSYEQYF.

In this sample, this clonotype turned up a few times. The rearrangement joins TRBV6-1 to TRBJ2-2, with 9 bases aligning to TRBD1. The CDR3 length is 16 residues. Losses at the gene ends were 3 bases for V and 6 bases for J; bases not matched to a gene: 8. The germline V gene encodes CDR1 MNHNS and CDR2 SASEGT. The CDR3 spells CASSDPGQGRAGELFF. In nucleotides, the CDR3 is TGTGCCAGCAGTGATCCGGGACAGGGTAGGGCCGGGGAGCTGTTTTTT.

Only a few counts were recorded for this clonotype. CDR3 in DNA: TGTGCCAGCAGACAACGGACCTATTTGGGCACAGATACGCAGTATTTT. It specifies CASRQRTYLGTDTQYF. The chain uses TRBV12-3 or TRBV12-4 and TRBJ2-3; D is uncertain. Trimming left V 6 bases short and J 1 base short, with 17 bases between. CDR3 length: 16 amino acids.